The rows below give T cell receptor beta chains drawn from one sample of a study of radiotherapy plus CTLA-4 blockade in lung cancer. Sequenced by immunoSEQ multiplex PCR; TCRdb stores in-frame clones only, minus some. This sample carries some 110,000 clones, 75% to 80% of them seen once, and the ten largest clones take 5% to 5.5%. This specimen consisted of peripheral blood, obtained from a patient treated with radiotherapy plus ipilimumab. Receptors originate from a human donor with non-small cell lung cancer who had a partial response to radiotherapy plus ipilimumab. CDR3s include the opening cysteine and the closing phenylalanine or tryptophan. Fields, in order: clone size, V gene, J gene, CDR3 protein. Size tells how often a clone was seen (once, few, many) or the class of an expanded clone, and some rows leave it out.

once	TRBV19	TRBJ2-5	CASSIGRGVKTQYF
once	TRBV6-5	TRBJ2-5	CASSYRRTGVVETQYF
few	TRBV28	TRBJ2-1	CASSLTQGGEQFF
NA	TRBV7-3	TRBJ2-3	CASSSPGGGTDTQYF
NA	TRBV27	TRBJ1-2	CASTKSAGGYGYTF
NA	TRBV6-1	TRBJ2-7	CALQGLYEQYF
NA	TRBV7-2	TRBJ1-5	CASSLPTGNSNQPQHF
NA	TRBV5-1	TRBJ1-2	CASSLVPEGGYTF
NA	TRBV14	TRBJ2-7	CASSRGLAVNSYEQYF
NA	TRBV28	TRBJ1-1	CASRSLNTEAFF
NA	TRBV6-5	TRBJ1-3	CASSSGKTGNTIYF
NA	TRBV5-1	TRBJ2-1	CASSLVRTSGSSYNEQFF
few	TRBV6-1	TRBJ2-7	CASTYTDRDEQYF
NA	TRBV25-1	TRBJ1-1	CASSGGTANTEAFF
NA	TRBV7-7	TRBJ2-7	CASSLGMSGEQYF
NA	TRBV7-3	TRBJ2-1	CASSPTGTSLNEQFF
NA	TRBV28	TRBJ2-1	CASSRWTGSLDEQFF
NA	TRBV2	TRBJ2-5	CASSADRAQTQYF
NA	TRBV4-1	TRBJ2-2	CASSQPAGGGTGELFF
few	TRBV7-8	TRBJ1-2	CASSSEGGSIILSYGYTF
NA	TRBV11-2	TRBJ2-6	CASSLASSGANVLTF
NA	TRBV5-4	TRBJ2-1	CASSFAEGLAVHEQFF
NA	TRBV6-5	NA	CASSPVLAAYEQYF
NA	TRBV10-1	TRBJ1-1	CASSATRQGTEAFF
NA	TRBV6-4	TRBJ1-5	CASSKEGSQPQHF
NA	TRBV6-6	TRBJ2-5	CASRTSGSGSGETQYF
NA	TRBV2	TRBJ1-4	CASRLPGQGREKLFF
NA	TRBV27	TRBJ2-3	CASSDGPGGTDTQYF
few	TRBV6-1	TRBJ1-2	CASSPPTVAGYTF
few	TRBV5-1	TRBJ1-1	CASSSVPGQGWNTEAFF
NA	TRBV4-3	TRBJ1-2	CASSLRSAGFGYTF
NA	TRBV28	TRBJ2-3	CAIRQGSTDTQYF
NA	TRBV9	TRBJ2-2	CASSVRQGLTGELFF
NA	TRBV7-9	TRBJ1-2	CASSLQGANGYTF
NA	TRBV4-3	TRBJ1-5	CASSQETGKNQPQHF
NA	TRBV4-1	TRBJ1-1	CASRPGGGTEAFF
many	TRBV9	TRBJ1-1	CASSVALTQGLNTEAFF
few	TRBV28	TRBJ1-5	CASSSMVPTEGIQPQHF
NA	TRBV25-1	TRBJ2-5	CASSVGLAGDSETQYF
NA	TRBV4-1	TRBJ2-2	CASSPGLGGTGELFF
NA	TRBV28	TRBJ2-1	CASSLHTSPGEQFF
NA	TRBV7-9	TRBJ1-1	CASSDPYYTEAFF
NA	TRBV2	TRBJ2-4	CASRQDIGIQYF
NA	TRBV28	TRBJ2-7	CASSYPSSPSYEQYF
many	TRBV10-3	TRBJ2-5	CATGTSGSQETQYF